These 8 T cell receptor beta chains share one sample of origin, sequenced in a study of post-analysis software for immune sequencing data. Study findings and constraints: TRBV segments more frequent in patients than in controls numbered about 5 and included TRBV5-6, TRBV5-1 and TRBV20-1.

cDNA libraries for TCR beta contained unique molecular identifiers. MiXCR, applied by TCRdb to the PCR reads, yields one record per CDR3 protein. The table shows about 460,000 distinct CDR3 sequences, with under 55% occurring only once. These receptors have no identified antigens. Specimen: blood. Receptor source: a girl between 10 and 17 years old with multiple sclerosis.

In the case of this clonotype: The junction differs from germline at one of its ends, possibly a read error. J is TRBJ2-3 and V is TRBV7-7; TRBD1 is a possible D gene (6 bases). This CDR3 has 14 amino acids. Germline V gives CDR1 SSHAT, CDR2 FNYEAQ (reference sequence). CDR3 sequence: CASSTDRLTDTQYF. CDR3 DNA: TGTGCTAGCAGCACCGACAGGCTCACAGATACGCAGTATTTT. Variable domain in full (rest from reference TRBV7-7 and TRBJ2-3): GAGVSQSPRYKVTKRGQDVTLRCDPISSHATLYWYQQALGQGPEFLTYFNYEAQPDKSGLPSDRFSAERPEGSISTLTIQRTEQRDSAMYRCASSTDRLTDTQYFGPGTRLTVL.

The V call is TRBV12-3 or TRBV12-4, the J call TRBJ1-2, with D unresolved. The length of the CDR3 is 13 residues. Trimming removed 8 bases at V and 4 bases at J, with 14 bases between. The CDR3, as DNA: TGTGCCAGCCTCCATGGCGCGGGCTATGGCTACACCTTC. Translating gives CASLHGAGYGYTF.

J is TRBJ2-7 and V is TRBV7-2; TRBD2 agrees at 8 bases. CDR3 length equals 15 residues. V lost 5 bases and J lost 5; bases outside the gene matches: 11. Germline V gene lookup returns CDR1 SGHTA and CDR2 FQGNSA. In nucleotides, the CDR3 is TGTGCCAGCAGCACTGCGCCGGGGACTAGAAACGAGCAGTACTTC. Its protein is CASSTAPGTRNEQYF.

The V and J genes are TRBV5-1 and TRBJ2-1, with 12 bases matching TRBD2. Germline V CDR1 and CDR2: SGHRS, YFSETQ. The CDR3 runs to 15 residues. J was trimmed by 6 bases and V by 2 bases; bases with no gene match: 3. This chain's CDR3 is CASSFASGRANEQFF. The CDR3, as DNA: TGCGCCAGCAGCTTCGCTAGCGGGAGGGCCAATGAGCAGTTCTTC.

The rearrangement uses TRBV20-1 and TRBJ1-1; D is uncertain. CDR3 size: 15 residues. V dropped 2 bases and J dropped 2 bases, with 15 bases sitting between them. Looked up from germline, CDR1 is DFQATT and CDR2 is SNEGSKA (reference sequence). The chain's CDR3 is CSARKRTNPNTEAFF. In DNA form, the CDR3 reads TGCAGTGCTAGAAAGCGGACGAACCCCAACACTGAAGCTTTCTTT.

This clonotype was picked up a small number of times. The rearrangement uses TRBV28 and TRBJ2-7; 10 bases are a match to TRBD2. The CDR3 runs 15 residues. Trimming removed 6 bases from V and 2 bases from J; junction bases left unmatched: 7. Germline V CDR1 and CDR2: MDHEN, SYDVKM. In DNA form, the CDR3 reads TGTGCCAGCAGGGGGGGACTAGCGCTGACCTACGAGCAGTACTTC. Translation: CASRGGLALTYEQYF. The full variable domain, in which reference TRBV28 and TRBJ2-7 provide the parts outside the CDR3, is DVKVTQSSRYLVKRTGEKVFLECVQDMDHENMFWYRQDPGLGLRLIYFSYDVKMKEKGDIPEGYSVSREKKERFSLILESASTNQTSMYLCASRGGLALTYEQYFGPGTRLTVT.

This clonotype was counted a few times. The V and J genes are TRBV6-6 and TRBJ2-5; 7 nucleotides agree with TRBD2. The J call is doubtful: the DNA matches TRBJ2-7 better. Germline V lookup: CDR1 MNHNY, CDR2 SVGAGI (reference sequence). The CDR3 is 14 residues long. The DNA for the CDR3 is TGTGCCAGCAGCCTGAGCGGGGCCCCAAACGAGCAGTACTTC. It yields the protein CASSLSGAPNEQYF.

This sequence joins TRBV27 and TRBJ2-7; D gene uncertain. Looked up from germline, CDR1 is MNHEY and CDR2 is SMNVEV (reference sequence). V was shortened by 3 bases and J by 3 bases, with 9 bases between the two germline ends. CDR3 length: 13 amino acids. CDR3 bases: TGTGCCAGCAGTTTGACACCAGACTACGAGCAGTACTTC. Its translation is CASSLTPDYEQYF.